This entry concerns a single T cell receptor (beta chain). The sample originates from a study of blood T cell repertoires in COVID-19. Original methodology: Reference gene primers were amplified, and this amplification served to estimate nucleated cell counts. Here immunoSEQ multiplex PCR was the method, and the copy in TCRdb shows in-frame clones only, minus some. V, J and clone size derive from that table, while D and trimming were established from the DNA sequence. The data show some 350,000 clones, more than 70% seen once. V lost 2 bases and J 2 bases, leaving 16 bases between the germline ends. The CDR3 runs to 16 residues. The germline V gene encodes CDR1 MNHNS and CDR2 SASEGT. Participant ages covered about 18 to 100 years across around 25 US areas. Clinical history as reported by participants underpinned cohort assignment. Cohort 3 donors counted as recovered after two negative PCRs, clearance, or resolved symptoms.

Source material: PBMCs or T cells enriched from blood (not recorded which). The clonotype originates from a woman aged 25 to 45 who had recovered from COVID-19. The chain uses TRBV6-1 and TRBJ2-7, with D unresolved. The CDR3 loop is CASSEFSHLRTYEQYF. For the CDR3, the DNA is TGTGCCAGCAGTGAATTTTCGCACCTAAGAACCTACGAGCAGTACTTC.